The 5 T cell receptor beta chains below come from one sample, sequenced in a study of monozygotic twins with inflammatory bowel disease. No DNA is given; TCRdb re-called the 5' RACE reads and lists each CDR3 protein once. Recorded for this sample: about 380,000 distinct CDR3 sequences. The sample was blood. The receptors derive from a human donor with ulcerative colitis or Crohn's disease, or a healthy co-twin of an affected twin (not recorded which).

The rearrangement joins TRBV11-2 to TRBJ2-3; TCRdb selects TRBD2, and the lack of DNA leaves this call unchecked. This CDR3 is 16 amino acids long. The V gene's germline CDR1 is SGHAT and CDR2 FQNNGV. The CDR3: CASSFLAVRGGDTQYF.

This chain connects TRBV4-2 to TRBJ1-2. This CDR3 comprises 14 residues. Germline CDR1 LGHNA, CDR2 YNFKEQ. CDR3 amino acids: CASSQQTANYGYTF.

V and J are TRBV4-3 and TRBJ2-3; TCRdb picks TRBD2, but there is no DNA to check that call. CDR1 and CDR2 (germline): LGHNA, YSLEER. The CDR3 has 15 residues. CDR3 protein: CASSPRDLPTDTQYF.

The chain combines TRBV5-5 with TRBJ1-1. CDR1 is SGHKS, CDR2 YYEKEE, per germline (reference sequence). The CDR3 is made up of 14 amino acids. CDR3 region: CASSWARVDTEAFF.

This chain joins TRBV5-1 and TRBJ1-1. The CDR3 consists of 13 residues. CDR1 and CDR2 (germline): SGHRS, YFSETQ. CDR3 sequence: CASSLGQGFEAFF.